A selection of T cell receptor beta chains follows, all from one sample in a study of T-cell memory formation after mild COVID-19. MiXCR was run by TCRdb on the 5' RACE reads, yielding one entry per CDR3 protein. The table includes just over 50,000 distinct CDR3 sequences, approximately 9.1% detected once. The sequencing input was PBMCs or a T cell subset sorted from them (not recorded which). These receptors were obtained from an adult woman who had mild COVID-19 (a few samples of this study predate the infection). Cell type and time point are not known. CDR3s include the opening cysteine and the closing phenylalanine or tryptophan. Each record gives: D gene, V gene, J gene, clone size, CDR3 length, CDR3 DNA, CDR3 protein. The D gene is left open where the match is weak. Rows may omit the clone size; those that give it use once, few, many or a size class.

.	TRBV7-6	TRBJ1-2	few	13	TGTGCCAGCAGCCAGCACGGGGCGGTTGGCTACACCTTC	CASSQHGAVGYTF
.	TRBV6-5	TRBJ1-5	.	14	TGTGCCAGCAAAAAAGACGGTCGCAATCAGCCCCAGCATTTT	CASKKDGRNQPQHF
TRBD1	TRBV4-1	TRBJ1-5	.	16	TGCGCCAGCAGCCAAGATCCGGGACAGGTAGGAACGCCCCAGCATTTT	CASSQDPGQVGTPQHF
.	TRBV5-5	TRBJ2-7	few	13	TGTGCCAGCAGCTTGAGGCCTAGCTACGAGCAGTACTTC	CASSLRPSYEQYF
.	TRBV28	TRBJ1-5	.	15	TGTGCCAGCAGTTTATTTCTGAGCGGCAATCAGCCCCAGCATTTT	CASSLFLSGNQPQHF
TRBD2	TRBV7-2	TRBJ2-1	.	15	TGTGCCAGCAGCTTAGCCCGGGACTACTACAATGAGCAGTTCTTC	CASSLARDYYNEQFF
TRBD1	TRBV12-3/TRBV12-4	TRBJ1-1	few	15	TGTGCCAGCAGGAGCTCGACAGGGGCGTTCACTGAAGCTTTCTTT	CASRSSTGAFTEAFF
.	TRBV20-1	TRBJ2-2	few	12	TGCAGTGCTAGAGGGGGGACAGGGGAGCTGTTTTTT	CSARGGTGELFF
TRBD1	TRBV24-1	TRBJ1-3	.	15	TGTGCCACCAGTCCTGGACAGGTCCCTGGAAACACCATATATTTT	CATSPGQVPGNTIYF
.	TRBV4-2	TRBJ2-5	many	14	TGTGCCAGCAGCCAAGTCGTAGCTCAAGAGACCCAGTACTTC	CASSQVVAQETQYF
TRBD1	TRBV19	TRBJ1-5	few	16	TGTGCCAGTACCCTCGGACAGGCCTCATTCTGGGAACCCCAGCATTTT	CASTLGQASFWEPQHF
TRBD1	TRBV18	TRBJ1-3	.	16	TGTGCCAGCTCACACGGACAGGGCAGCTCTGGAAACACCATATATTTT	CASSHGQGSSGNTIYF
.	TRBV6-5	TRBJ2-3	many	15	TGTGCCAGCAGTTACAGCGGGTTTCGAGAAGATACGCAGTATTTT	CASSYSGFREDTQYF
TRBD1	TRBV7-6	TRBJ2-5	.	16	TGTGCCAGCAGCCACCGCGCTTGGGGACAGCAAGAGACCCAGTACTTC	CASSHRAWGQQETQYF
.	TRBV12-3/TRBV12-4	TRBJ2-1	.	11	TGTGCCAGCAGTTTGGGGCCCAGGCTGTTCTTC	CASSLGPRLFF
.	TRBV16	TRBJ2-1	many	15	TGTGCCAGCAGCCAAACAGGGAGCTCCTACAATGAGCAGTTCTTC	CASSQTGSSYNEQFF
.	TRBV4-1	TRBJ2-5	many	14	TGCGCCAGCAGCCCGCCGGGACACCAAGAGACCCAGTACTTC	CASSPPGHQETQYF
TRBD2	TRBV18	TRBJ2-7	.	13	TGTGCCAGCTCACCGCTAGCGGGAGAAGAGCAGTACTTC	CASSPLAGEEQYF
.	TRBV6-5	TRBJ1-4	.	15	TGTGCCAGCAGACCATTACAGGCCCCTAATGAAAAACTGTTTTTT	CASRPLQAPNEKLFF
.	TRBV6-5	TRBJ1-1	many	13	TGTGCCAGCAGTTACAGGGGCCATACTGAAGCTTTCTTT	CASSYRGHTEAFF
.	TRBV7-8	TRBJ2-7	many	14	TGTGCCAGCCGTCCGGACTCGCTCACCTACGAGCAGTACTTC	CASRPDSLTYEQYF
TRBD2	TRBV6-1	TRBJ2-1	.	16	TGTGCCAGCAGTGAAGAATTACTAGCGGGGGGTAATGAGCAGTTCTTC	CASSEELLAGGNEQFF
TRBD1	TRBV5-1	TRBJ2-7	many	15	TGCGCCAGCAGCTTGTACGGGGACAGGAGCAACGAGCAGTACTTC	CASSLYGDRSNEQYF
.	TRBV24-1	TRBJ2-1	few	14	TGTGCCACCAGTGATTTTCCGGAGGTTTATGAGCAGTTCTTC	CATSDFPEVYEQFF
TRBD2	TRBV6-1	TRBJ2-1	many	13	TGTGCCAGCAGACTAGCGGACTACAATGAGCAGTTCTTC	CASRLADYNEQFF
TRBD1	TRBV18	TRBJ1-2	.	14	TGTGCCAGCTCACGCCAGGGGGCTGAGGATGGCTACACCTTC	CASSRQGAEDGYTF
TRBD2	TRBV20-1	TRBJ2-3	many	15	TGCAGTGCTCCTCGCACTAGCGGAGGCACAGATACGCAGTATTTT	CSAPRTSGGTDTQYF
.	TRBV5-1	TRBJ2-5	.	13	TGCGCCAGCAGCTCCCGGGTGGGGGAGACCCAGTACTTC	CASSSRVGETQYF
TRBD2	TRBV20-1	TRBJ2-3	.	16	TGCAGTGCTAGAGATCAGTTGAGCGGGAGTAAATATACGCAGTATTTT	CSARDQLSGSKYTQYF
.	TRBV5-1	TRBJ2-1	.	14	TGCGCCAGCACCGAGGGGGGCCCCCCACTCGTACAGTTCTTC	CASTEGGPPLVQFF
.	TRBV5-1	TRBJ2-2	few	15	TGCGCCAGCAGCTTGTCGGGTGAGCGCACCGGGGAGCTGTTTTTT	CASSLSGERTGELFF
.	TRBV12-3/TRBV12-4	TRBJ2-7	.	16	TGTGCCAGCAGCTCAGGACTGTATGGAGCTTTCCGCGAGCAGTACTTC	CASSSGLYGAFREQYF
.	TRBV24-1	TRBJ2-1	.	16	TGTGCCACCAGTGTGACCGACGGCCCGCGTACCAATGAGCAGTTCTTC	CATSVTDGPRTNEQFF
.	TRBV6-1	TRBJ1-5	many	17	TGTGCCAGCAGTGAAGCCCTACCGGGGGCCGTCAATCAGCCCCAGCATTTT	CASSEALPGAVNQPQHF
TRBD2	TRBV19	TRBJ2-7	.	17	TGTGCCAGTAGTATAAGGCCTAGCGGGAGGGCTACCTACGAGCAGTACTTC	CASSIRPSGRATYEQYF
TRBD2	TRBV7-2	TRBJ2-7	many	14	TGTGCCAGCAGCTTGAGCGGGAGGAGCTCCGAGCAGTACTTC	CASSLSGRSSEQYF
.	TRBV30	TRBJ1-2	many	15	TGTGCCTGGAACCGTAAGGGAGGGGCATTGATTGGCTACACCTTC	CAWNRKGGALIGYTF
.	TRBV6-5	TRBJ2-5	medium-sized	15	TGTGCCAGCAGTTACTCAACAGATCTCGGGGGGACCCAGTACTTC	CASSYSTDLGGTQYF
.	TRBV5-6	TRBJ1-1	.	22	TGTGCCAGCAGCTTAGCGGCGAGGGGTATTGAAACAGTTAGGTGGCTGAACACTGAAGCTTTCTTT	CASSLAARGIETVRWLNTEAFF
.	TRBV5-4	TRBJ1-6	few	14	TGTGCCAGCAGACCTACGGGGGGAAATTCACCCCTCCACTTT	CASRPTGGNSPLHF
TRBD2	TRBV5-6	TRBJ2-5	few	16	TGTGCCAGCAGCTTCTTACTAGCGGAACGACAAGAGACCCAGTACTTC	CASSFLLAERQETQYF
.	TRBV7-6	TRBJ2-3	many	15	TGTGCCAGCAGCTTGATCCAGGGGAGCGCAGATACGCAGTATTTT	CASSLIQGSADTQYF
TRBD2	TRBV20-1	TRBJ2-7	.	14	TGCAGTGCGAGATCGCCTAGCGGGGTCTACGAGCAGTACTTC	CSARSPSGVYEQYF
.	TRBV20-1	TRBJ2-1	.	15	TGCAGTTCAACCCGGAGGGGTACCCAACTTGGTGAGCAGTTCTTC	CSSTRRGTQLGEQFF
TRBD2	TRBV5-1	TRBJ2-1	many	15	TGCGCCAGCAGCTTGGAGGGGACTAGGAAGAATGAGCAGTTCTTC	CASSLEGTRKNEQFF
.	TRBV7-2	TRBJ2-3	.	15	TGTGCCAGCAGCTTAGGGGGGGCCCTCACAGATACGCAGTATTTT	CASSLGGALTDTQYF
.	TRBV6-4	TRBJ2-3	many	15	TGTGCCAGCAGTGACGAGCAGGAAGGGTCAGATACGCAGTATTTT	CASSDEQEGSDTQYF
.	TRBV7-2	TRBJ2-5	many	12	TGTGCCAGCAGCCGGCAACAAGAGACCCAGTACTTC	CASSRQQETQYF
TRBD1	TRBV2	TRBJ2-2	few	15	TGTGCCAGAACCCGAGGGCAGGGGGCGAACGGGGAGCTGTTTTTT	CARTRGQGANGELFF
TRBD1	TRBV18	TRBJ2-7	many	14	TGTGCCAGCTCACCAAAGACAGGGATGTACGAGCAGTACTTC	CASSPKTGMYEQYF
TRBD2	TRBV9	TRBJ2-1	few	16	TGTGCCAGCAGCCCCCCTAGCGGGACAAAGTACAATGAGCAGTTCTTC	CASSPPSGTKYNEQFF
TRBD2	TRBV7-2	TRBJ2-5	few	15	TGTGCCAGCAGCCCGGGACTAGCGAACCAAGAGACCCAGTACTTC	CASSPGLANQETQYF
.	TRBV7-2	TRBJ1-4	few	15	TGTGCCAGCAGCTCCCGGAGGGGGGCTCTAGAAAAACTGTTTTTT	CASSSRRGALEKLFF
TRBD1	TRBV7-9	TRBJ2-4	many	14	TGTGCCAGCAGCGACACCGGGACAGGGAACATTCAGTACTTC	CASSDTGTGNIQYF